The rows below give T cell receptor beta chains drawn from one sample of a study of T cells after yellow fever vaccination. MiXCR, applied by TCRdb to the 5' RACE reads, yields one record per CDR3 protein. There are hundreds of thousands of distinct CDR3 sequences in the sample; 4.1% occur only once, and approximately 25% lies in the top ten. Sequencing was performed on PBMCs, taken 5 days after the yellow fever booster vaccination. These receptors were obtained from a man in his late teens or twenties who received the YFV17D yellow fever vaccine. Each CDR3 is given without its conserved first and last residue. Each record gives: V gene, D gene, J gene, CDR3 protein. D genes are given only for firm matches.

TRBV10-3	TRBD1	TRBJ1-5	AISDFDRVGQPQH
TRBV29-1	.	TRBJ2-1	SVEETPEVV
TRBV15	.	TRBJ1-5	ATSSLTPRDQPQH
TRBV4-1	TRBD1	TRBJ1-6	ASSQSGQGVSSYNSPLH
TRBV5-1	.	TRBJ2-3	ASSMRDTQY
TRBV5-6	.	TRBJ2-7	ASSPALLHYEQY
TRBV6-5	.	TRBJ2-5	ASSYPGTETQY
TRBV11-3	.	TRBJ2-5	ASSLGPSRGETQY
TRBV7-8	.	TRBJ2-7	ASSLIREQY
TRBV12-3/TRBV12-4	TRBD1	TRBJ2-7	ASSPGQGFDVIYEQY
TRBV19	.	TRBJ2-7	ASSARPVHYEQY
TRBV6-6	.	TRBJ1-1	ASRDREAF
TRBV11-2	.	TRBJ1-3	ASSLSGRRYSGNTIY
TRBV4-2	TRBD2	TRBJ2-3	ASSQDMSGGADTQY
TRBV4-1	TRBD2	TRBJ2-5	ASSQSSGGYPQETQY
TRBV7-9	.	TRBJ1-4	ASSSLGGVEKLF
TRBV20-1	.	TRBJ2-1	SARLGSSYNEQF
TRBV12-3/TRBV12-4	.	TRBJ1-1	ASSLNSGGWTEAF
TRBV5-1	.	TRBJ2-4	ASSLTGDPRSGQNIQY
TRBV5-1	.	TRBJ2-5	ASSEQGGDQETQY
TRBV19	.	TRBJ2-2	ASIEYPGELF
TRBV4-1	.	TRBJ2-1	ASSISTASYNEQF
TRBV29-1	TRBD1	TRBJ2-3	SVRGRITDTQY
TRBV3-1	.	TRBJ1-5	ASSQSDSVSNQPQH
TRBV18	TRBD1	TRBJ2-1	ASSPGQGAGEQF
TRBV12-3/TRBV12-4	.	TRBJ2-3	ASRVAYTDTQY
TRBV20-1	TRBD2	TRBJ2-1	SASQLAGRYNEQF
TRBV6-5	TRBD2	TRBJ2-7	ASSGLVSYEQY
TRBV6-2/TRBV6-3	TRBD2	TRBJ2-1	ASSYGNSGGFDEQF
TRBV11-2	.	TRBJ2-3	ASSTNRNTQY
TRBV29-1	TRBD1	TRBJ2-1	SVDRGVSAAGVNEQF
TRBV2	.	TRBJ2-3	ASKATGTDTQY
TRBV12-3/TRBV12-4	.	TRBJ1-1	ASRTVPNTEAF
TRBV14	.	TRBJ2-5	ASSQEVGPGGRSTQY
TRBV20-1	.	TRBJ1-4	SARDFQSGEKLF
TRBV5-1	.	TRBJ1-1	ASTLQSEVTEAF
TRBV4-2	.	TRBJ1-1	ASSQAKNTEAF
TRBV29-1	.	TRBJ1-2	SVEPRLADYGYT
TRBV7-3	.	TRBJ2-1	ASSPPRGQF
TRBV12-3/TRBV12-4	.	TRBJ1-2	ASSSGFGGYT
TRBV4-3	.	TRBJ1-5	ASSQEARGVGQPQH
TRBV13	TRBD1	TRBJ2-4	ASSYDRGNIQY
TRBV18	.	TRBJ2-7	ASSLGTNQGPEQY
TRBV7-3	.	TRBJ1-2	ASSFKGGDGYT
TRBV6-1	.	TRBJ1-6	ASSSSWEYNSPLH
TRBV5-1	.	TRBJ2-3	ASSYALKNHRTDTQY
TRBV5-1	.	TRBJ1-1	ASSPIDSGTAEAF
TRBV5-6	.	TRBJ2-5	ASTGVMEETQY
TRBV29-1	.	TRBJ2-1	SSIRQISYNEQF